The T cell receptor beta chain described here comes from a study of CD8 T cells in ankylosing spondylitis. This clonotype was counted ten times or more. Germline V lookup: CDR1 DFQATT, CDR2 SNEGSKA (reference sequence). V was shortened by 0 bases and J by 5 bases, with 20 bases between the two germline ends. There are 17 residues in the CDR3. TCRdb independently ran MiXCR on the 5' RACE reads; one entry per CDR3 protein. The profile shows about 140,000 distinct CDR3 sequences, roughly 6.6% of them singletons. Sequencing was carried out using blood, either unsorted or a sorted T cell fraction (not recorded which). The clonotype comes from a female donor with ankylosing spondylitis or in good health (not recorded which). This chain joins TRBV20-1 and TRBJ2-1, with a possible D match to TRBD2 (7 bases). CDR3 coding DNA: TGCAGTGCTAGAGATCTCCACAGGGCGGGGGCAAACAATGAGCAGTTCTTC. Its protein is CSARDLHRAGANNEQFF.